Listed below are T cell receptor beta chains from one sample, sequenced in a study of CD8 T cells in ankylosing spondylitis. TCRdb reprocessed the 5' RACE reads via MiXCR and lists one record per CDR3 protein. The table shows 450,000 to 550,000 distinct CDR3 sequences, with about 5.4% occurring only once. The sequenced sample was blood, either unsorted or a sorted T cell fraction (not recorded which). The origin of the receptors is a male donor with ankylosing spondylitis. Both conserved end residues are part of each CDR3. The D gene is left open where the match is weak. Not all rows give a size; the values are once, few, many and, for expanded clones, a class.

D,J,V,size,CDR3,DNA
-,TRBJ1-5,TRBV20-1,many,CSARDPRAVQENQPQHF,TGCAGTGCTAGAGATCCGCGCGCGGTGCAGGAGAATCAGCCCCAGCATTTT
TRBD2,TRBJ2-5,TRBV20-1,many,CSAFILAGIETQYF,TGCAGTGCCTTTATTTTAGCGGGCATAGAGACCCAGTACTTC
-,TRBJ2-5,TRBV3-1,many,CASSQDWERVETQYF,TGTGCCAGCAGCCAAGATTGGGAGCGGGTGGAGACCCAGTACTTC
-,TRBJ2-5,TRBV5-1,many,CASSGNQATQETQYF,TGCGCCAGCAGCGGAAACCAGGCGACCCAAGAGACCCAGTACTTC
TRBD2,TRBJ2-7,TRBV28,many,CASRPGGGNKEQYF,TGTGCCAGCAGACCCGGCGGGGGAAATAAAGAGCAGTACTTC
-,TRBJ1-1,TRBV20-1,many,CSARDPGLNTEAFF,TGCAGTGCCAGGGACCCGGGGTTGAACACTGAAGCTTTCTTT
-,TRBJ1-4,TRBV4-2,few,CASSPGVWSPTRNEKLFF,TGTGCCAGCAGCCCGGGGGTGTGGTCCCCGACCCGTAATGAAAAACTGTTTTTT
-,TRBJ1-5,TRBV15,many,CATSRDNTQPQHF,TGTGCCACCAGCAGAGATAATACCCAGCCCCAGCATTTT
-,TRBJ2-1,TRBV28,many,CASSLSTIFPRQLRSYNEQFF,TGTGCCAGCAGTTTATCCACAATTTTCCCTAGACAGTTACGCTCCTACAATGAGCAGTTCTTC
-,TRBJ1-1,TRBV25-1,many,CASGDLEAFF,TGTGCCAGCGGGGACCTTGAAGCTTTCTTT
TRBD1,TRBJ2-5,TRBV6-2/TRBV6-3,many,CASSPRQGAETQYF,TGTGCCAGCAGTCCGCGACAGGGGGCGGAGACCCAGTACTTC
TRBD1,TRBJ1-1,TRBV29-1,many,CSVGWDRAEEAFF,TGCAGCGTTGGATGGGACAGGGCGGAGGAAGCTTTCTTT
TRBD1,TRBJ1-2,TRBV18,many,CASSPVQGNYGYTF,TGTGCCAGCTCACCGGTACAGGGGAACTATGGCTACACCTTC
-,TRBJ1-4,TRBV7-9,-,CASSLAQGALEKLFF,TGTGCCAGCAGCTTAGCCCAGGGAGCACTTGAAAAACTGTTTTTT
-,TRBJ2-1,TRBV28,many,CASSLGGGGAEFNEQFF,TGTGCCAGCAGTTTAGGGGGCGGGGGAGCCGAATTCAATGAGCAGTTCTTC
TRBD2,TRBJ2-1,TRBV6-2/TRBV6-3,-,CASSLMGLAGANEQFF,TGTGCCAGCAGTCTGATGGGACTAGCGGGAGCAAATGAGCAGTTCTTC
-,TRBJ2-5,TRBV20-1,many,CSLRTGPGETQYF,TGCAGTCTCCGGACGGGCCCAGGGGAGACCCAGTACTTC
-,TRBJ2-4,TRBV5-1,many,CASSLLGYPAKNIQYF,TGCGCCAGCAGCTTGTTAGGGTATCCGGCCAAAAACATTCAGTACTTC
TRBD1,TRBJ2-7,TRBV6-2/TRBV6-3,many,CASSDAGTGLYSYEQYF,TGTGCCAGCAGTGACGCCGGGACAGGCTTATACTCCTACGAGCAGTACTTC
-,TRBJ2-7,TRBV7-2,many,CASSLVKGGSYEQYF,TGTGCCAGCAGCTTAGTTAAGGGGGGTAGCTACGAGCAGTACTTC
TRBD1,TRBJ2-7,TRBV2,few,CASSDIVGDSEQYF,TGTGCCAGCAGTGATATCGTGGGGGACAGCGAGCAGTACTTC
-,TRBJ1-1,TRBV28,many,CASSLATEAFF,TGTGCCAGCAGTTTAGCCACTGAAGCTTTCTTT
-,TRBJ1-5,TRBV27,-,CASSTWAYQPQHF,TGTGCCAGCAGTACCTGGGCTTATCAGCCCCAGCATTTT
-,TRBJ2-7,TRBV20-1,many,CSARASAIEQYF,TGCAGTGCTAGAGCCAGTGCCATCGAGCAGTACTTC
TRBD2,TRBJ2-5,TRBV5-1,few,CASSRGRLAAEETQYF,TGCGCCAGCAGCCGAGGACGACTAGCGGCGGAAGAGACCCAGTACTTC
-,TRBJ2-1,TRBV27,many,CASSWGRGNEQFF,TGTGCCAGCAGTTGGGGACGGGGGAATGAGCAGTTCTTC
TRBD1,TRBJ1-5,TRBV12-3/TRBV12-4,many,CASTMAGAQGETQHF,TGTGCCAGCACTATGGCAGGGGCGCAGGGGGAGACCCAGCATTTT
TRBD2,TRBJ2-5,TRBV4-2,many,CASSQVGGRRETQYF,TGTGCCAGCAGCCAAGTGGGAGGGAGAAGGGAGACCCAGTACTTC
-,TRBJ1-1,TRBV12-3/TRBV12-4,many,CASSFEMNTEAFF,TGTGCCAGCAGTTTTGAAATGAACACTGAAGCTTTCTTT
-,TRBJ2-7,TRBV25-1,-,CASREGGYEQYF,TGTGCCAGCCGCGAGGGGGGGTACGAGCAGTACTTC
-,TRBJ1-1,TRBV20-1,many,CSARVVSERTEAFF,TGCAGTGCTAGAGTGGTCTCAGAAAGGACTGAAGCTTTCTTT
-,TRBJ1-1,TRBV7-2,-,CASNSLTLNTEAFF,TGTGCCAGCAACTCGCTGACTTTGAACACTGAAGCTTTCTTT
-,TRBJ1-1,TRBV24-1,many,CATSDWGEAFF,TGTGCCACCAGTGATTGGGGCGAAGCTTTCTTT
-,TRBJ2-7,TRBV12-3/TRBV12-4,few,CASSLTPRSDEQYF,TGTGCCAGCAGTTTGACCCCCCGGTCTGACGAGCAGTACTTC
-,TRBJ2-4,TRBV4-3,-,CASSQGRGGNIQYF,TGCGCCAGCAGCCAAGGCAGGGGAGGAAACATTCAGTACTTC
-,TRBJ1-1,TRBV5-6,many,CASSPWVSGVNTEAFF,TGTGCCAGCAGCCCTTGGGTTTCGGGGGTGAACACTGAAGCTTTCTTT
-,TRBJ1-4,TRBV5-4,many,CASSLGESGEKLFF,TGTGCCAGCAGCTTGGGGGAGAGCGGTGAAAAACTGTTTTTT
-,TRBJ1-5,TRBV20-1,many,CSASRGGPDSNQPQHF,TGCAGTGCTAGTCGGGGGGGACCCGATAGCAATCAGCCCCAGCATTTT
TRBD2,TRBJ2-1,TRBV20-1,many,CSAPGLAADEQFF,TGCAGTGCCCCGGGACTAGCGGCAGACGAGCAGTTCTTC
TRBD2,TRBJ2-1,TRBV29-1,once,CSVVGTSESSYNEQFF,TGCAGCGTTGTCGGGACTAGCGAGAGCTCCTACAATGAGCAGTTCTTC
-,TRBJ2-1,TRBV25-1,few,CASSGPETSNEQFF,TGTGCCAGCAGTGGACCGGAGACTAGCAATGAGCAGTTCTTC
-,TRBJ1-1,TRBV5-5,-,CASSLVGVSGMNTEAFF,TGTGCCAGCAGCTTGGTTGGGGTGAGTGGTATGAACACTGAAGCTTTCTTT
TRBD1,TRBJ1-5,TRBV6-1,many,CASGQGVNQPQHF,TGTGCCAGCGGACAGGGGGTGAATCAGCCCCAGCATTTT
-,TRBJ1-2,TRBV20-1,many,CSASDSYYGYTF,TGCAGTGCTAGCGACAGTTACTATGGCTACACCTTC
-,TRBJ2-7,TRBV18,-,CASSLKEPLEAEYEQYF,TGTGCCAGCTCACTAAAAGAGCCGTTGGAGGCCGAGTACGAGCAGTACTTC
-,TRBJ2-2,TRBV5-1,many,CASSLNDGVGELFF,TGCGCCAGCAGCTTGAACGATGGAGTCGGGGAGCTGTTTTTT
-,TRBJ2-5,TRBV28,many,CACCASFPAFQETQYF,TGTGCCTGCTGTGCCAGTTTCCCCGCTTTCCAAGAGACCCAGTACTTC
-,TRBJ1-3,TRBV20-1,many,CSARAATGNTIYF,TGCAGTGCTAGGGCAGCGACTGGAAACACCATATATTTT
-,TRBJ1-2,TRBV20-1,many,CSARVPGLRGYTF,TGCAGTGCTAGAGTCCCGGGTTTGCGAGGCTACACCTTC
-,TRBJ1-1,TRBV6-1,many,CASTLGRFAEAFF,TGTGCCAGCACCCTCGGTAGGTTCGCTGAAGCTTTCTTT
TRBD2,TRBJ2-2,TRBV11-1,many,CASSQTKGSGTATGELFF,TGTGCCAGCAGCCAAACGAAAGGAAGCGGGACCGCCACCGGGGAGCTGTTTTTT